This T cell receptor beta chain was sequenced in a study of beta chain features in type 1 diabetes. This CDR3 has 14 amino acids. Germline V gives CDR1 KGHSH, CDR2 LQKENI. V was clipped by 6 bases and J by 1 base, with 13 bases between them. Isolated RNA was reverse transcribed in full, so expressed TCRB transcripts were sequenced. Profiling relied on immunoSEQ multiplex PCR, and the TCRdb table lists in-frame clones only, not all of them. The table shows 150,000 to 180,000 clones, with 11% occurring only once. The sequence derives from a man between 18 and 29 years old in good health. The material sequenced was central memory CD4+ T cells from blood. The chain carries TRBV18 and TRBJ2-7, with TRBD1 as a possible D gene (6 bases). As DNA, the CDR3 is TGTGCCAGCTCCCAAGGGACATCTTCCTACGAGCAGTACTTC. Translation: CASSQGTSSYEQYF.